The clone carrying this TCR beta chain was recorded many times. Antigen: not known. The data were obtained in a study of neurological immune-mediated disorders. Regarding the study as a whole: It was HTLV-1-associated myelopathy that showed the most TCR clonal expansion, while multiple sclerosis showed the least, falling below healthy controls.

The V and J ends lost 3 bases and 4 bases respectively, with 9 bases between them. Germline CDR1 DFQATT, CDR2 SNEGSKA (reference sequence). The CDR3 has 12 amino acids. TCRdb reprocessed the 5' RACE reads via MiXCR and lists one record per CDR3 protein. The sample holds about 66,000 distinct CDR3 sequences, around 5% seen once. This rearrangement joins TRBV20-1 to TRBJ1-2; D may be TRBD1 (6 bases). The TCR comes from a woman in her 70s with multiple sclerosis. The sample taken for sequencing was PBMCs. This CDR3 reads CSASDRSYGYTF. For the CDR3, the DNA is TGCAGTGCTAGCGACAGGAGCTATGGCTACACCTTC.